These 15 T cell receptor beta chains were sequenced from one sample in a study of cytomegalovirus exposure and HLA in healthy donors. PCR primers comprised 60 Vbeta and 13 Jbeta primers. The protocol was immunoSEQ multiplex PCR, while the TCRdb copy is restricted to in-frame clones and leaves out a portion. The data show about 180,000 clones, around three quarters seen once. What was sequenced was PBMCs. These receptors all stem from a man aged 40-49 years in good health and CMV-seronegative.

The rearrangement uses TRBV7-3 and TRBJ2-6, with 13 bases aligning to TRBD2. The CDR3 is made up of 19 amino acids. Germline V gene sequence: CDR1 SGHTA, CDR2 FQGTGA. V shed 1 base, J shed 0 bases, and the junction held 3 bases outside the gene matches. The CDR3 reads CASSLMGTSGTSGANVLTF. The CDR3 DNA follows: TGTGCCAGCAGCTTAATGGGGACTAGCGGGACCTCTGGGGCCAACGTCCTGACTTTC.

The chain links TRBV27 to TRBJ2-3, with 12 bases lining up with TRBD2. V lost 5 bases, J lost 5 bases, and 8 bases stayed unmatched. The CDR3 spans 16 residues. In germline, CDR1 is MNHEY, CDR2 SMNVEV (reference sequence). The CDR3 bases are TGTGCCAGCAGTAGAACTCCGGGACTAGCGGGAGATACGCAGTATTTT. This encodes CASSRTPGLAGDTQYF.

CDR3 loop: CASSQVPGGSYEQYF. In nucleotides, the CDR3 is TGCGCCAGCAGCCAAGTGCCAGGGGGGTCCTACGAGCAGTACTTC. V gene TRBV4-1 combines with J gene TRBJ2-7; D is possibly TRBD1 (7 bases). CDR3 length: 15 residues. CDR1 MGHRA and CDR2 YSYEKL come from the germline V gene. The V gene lost 1 base and the J gene lost 1 base, with 11 bases spanning the gap.

The V and J genes are TRBV9 and TRBJ2-1; 11 bases agree with TRBD2. Germline V lookup: CDR1 SGDLS, CDR2 YYNGEE. V lost 0 bases, J lost 5 bases, and 4 bases stayed unmatched. The CDR3 covers 16 residues. The CDR3 bases are TGTGCCAGCAGCGTAGTAGATAGCGGGGGGGACAATGAGCAGTTCTTC. Its translation is CASSVVDSGGDNEQFF.

This rearrangement joins TRBV29-1 to TRBJ2-3; weak D call: TRBD2 (6 bases). The CDR3 totals 14 residues. Germline-derived CDR1 and CDR2 are SQVTM and ANQGSEA. V was trimmed by 4 bases and J by 4 bases, leaving 15 bases between them. CDR3 sequence: CSVVGTWGADTQYF. CDR3 bases: TGCAGCGTTGTCGGCACTTGGGGGGCAGATACGCAGTATTTT.

The table lists this clone with a few counts. The chain combines TRBV7-2 with TRBJ2-7; possible D gene TRBD2, 6 bases. Trimming took 4 bases from V and 2 from J, leaving 15 bases between them. There are 15 residues in the CDR3. Germline lookup yields CDR1 SGHTA and CDR2 FQGNSA. Written as DNA, the CDR3 is TGTGCCAGCAGCTCTCCCGGGACTGGAGCCTACGAGCAGTACTTC. Translation gives CASSSPGTGAYEQYF.

The chain joins TRBV10-2 to TRBJ2-3, with TRBD2 identical over 7 bases. The V segment lost 6 bases and the J segment 4 bases; nucleotides outside the gene matches: 7. Per germline, CDR1 WSHSY and CDR2 SAAADI. The CDR3 contains 14 residues. Here the CDR3 DNA reads TGCGCCAGCAGGTTTCTGGGGGGGGCAGATACGCAGTATTTT. Protein product: CASRFLGGADTQYF.

This chain uses TRBV7-2 with TRBJ2-7; 8 nucleotides agree with TRBD1. Germline CDR1 reads SGHTA; CDR2 reads FQGNSA. The CDR3 has 18 residues. V trimming: 1 base; J trimming: 0 bases; junction bases outside the gene matches: 11. CDR3 in DNA: TGTGCCAGCAGCTTAGGGGCCCCGACAGGGGTCCTCTCCTACGAGCAGTACTTC. Translation gives CASSLGAPTGVLSYEQYF. The full variable domain, completed using reference TRBV7-2 and TRBJ2-7, is GAGVSQSPSNKVTEKGKDVELRCDPISGHTALYWYRQSLGQGLEFLIYFQGNSAPDKSGLPSDRFSAERTGGSVSTLTIQRTQQEDSAVYLCASSLGAPTGVLSYEQYFGPGTRLTVT.

The chain uses TRBV6-5 and TRBJ1-2; perhaps TRBD1 as D (5 bases). Per the germline V gene, CDR1 is MNHEY and CDR2 is SVGAGI. The CDR3 extends over 11 amino acids. V lost 5 bases and J lost 10, with 11 bases in between. CDR3 DNA sequence: TGTGCCAGCAGTAGTGGGACTTTCTACACCTTC. Protein: CASSSGTFYTF.

V is TRBV19 and J is TRBJ1-5, with TRBD1 as a possible D gene (5 bases). V was shortened by 2 bases and J by 6 bases, with 14 bases between the two germline ends. The CDR3 totals 15 residues. Germline lookup yields CDR1 LNHDA and CDR2 SQIVND (reference sequence). CDR3 protein: CASSISVGVPQPQHF. CDR3 bases: TGTGCCAGTAGTATAAGCGTAGGGGTCCCTCAGCCCCAGCATTTT.

In its sample, this clone was seen once. Within the sample, other DNA sequences also encode this same CDR3. The CDR3 protein is CASSVGTGYGYTF. CDR3 DNA: TGTGCCAGCAGCGTGGGGACAGGCTATGGCTACACCTTC. The chain has TRBV9 and TRBJ1-2, with 8 positions matching TRBD1. The CDR3 contains 13 residues. The V gene end was trimmed by 2 bases and the J gene end by 4 bases; junction bases not matched to a gene: 1. The germline gives CDR1 SGDLS, CDR2 YYNGEE.

This chain connects TRBV5-1 to TRBJ1-2; possible D gene TRBD1, 6 bases. V lost 4 bases, J lost 3 bases, and 16 bases lay in between. The CDR3 sequence is 15 residues long. In germline, CDR1 is SGHRS, CDR2 YFSETQ. The CDR3 spells CASSPQGSADYGYTF. CDR3 DNA sequence: TGCGCCAGCAGCCCACAGGGCTCTGCCGACTATGGCTACACCTTC.

This clone was detected a few times. The DNA for the CDR3 is TGTGCCAGCAGCTTAGGGCTAGCGGGGCAAGAGACCCAGTACTTC. This translates into CASSLGLAGQETQYF. The chain is built from TRBV7-9 and TRBJ2-5; 9 nucleotides match TRBD2. CDR1 and CDR2 (germline): SEHNR, FQNEAQ (reference sequence). The CDR3 has 15 amino acids. V dropped 1 base and J dropped 2; count of bases not matched to a gene: 2.

The genes are TRBV7-2 and TRBJ2-3, with D unclear. V dropped 6 bases and J dropped 0 bases, with 4 bases sitting between them. The V gene's germline CDR1 is SGHTA and CDR2 FQGNSA. CDR3 length: 12 amino acids. The CDR3 spells CASRSSTDTQYF. The CDR3 nucleotides are TGTGCCAGCAGGTCGAGCACAGATACGCAGTATTTT. The full variable domain, its missing parts supplied by reference TRBV7-2 and TRBJ2-3, is GAGVSQSPSNKVTEKGKDVELRCDPISGHTALYWYRQSLGQGLEFLIYFQGNSAPDKSGLPSDRFSAERTGGSVSTLTIQRTQQEDSAVYLCASRSSTDTQYFGPGTRLTVL.

The chain recombines TRBV27 with TRBJ1-5; D might be TRBD1 (6 bases). Germline CDR1 MNHEY, CDR2 SMNVEV (reference sequence). V shed 3 bases and J shed 7 bases, with 10 bases lying between them. The CDR3 is 13 amino acids. CDR3 residues: CASSLATGQPQHF. The CDR3 bases are TGTGCCAGCAGTTTGGCTACAGGGCAGCCCCAGCATTTT.